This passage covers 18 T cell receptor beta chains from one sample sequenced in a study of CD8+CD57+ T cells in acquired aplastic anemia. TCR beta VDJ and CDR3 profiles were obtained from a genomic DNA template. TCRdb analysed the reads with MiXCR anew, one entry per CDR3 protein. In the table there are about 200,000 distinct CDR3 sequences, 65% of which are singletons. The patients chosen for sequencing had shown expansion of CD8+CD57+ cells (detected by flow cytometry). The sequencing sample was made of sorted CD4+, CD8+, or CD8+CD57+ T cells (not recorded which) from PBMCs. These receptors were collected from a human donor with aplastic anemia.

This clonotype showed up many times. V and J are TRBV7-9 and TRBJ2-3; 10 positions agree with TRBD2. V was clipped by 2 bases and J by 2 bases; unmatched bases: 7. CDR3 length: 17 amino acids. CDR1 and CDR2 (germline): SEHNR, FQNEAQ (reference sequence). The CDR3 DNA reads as TGTGCCAGCAGCTTATTTCCTAGCGGGGGTTACACAGATACGCAGTATTTT. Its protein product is CASSLFPSGGYTDTQYF.

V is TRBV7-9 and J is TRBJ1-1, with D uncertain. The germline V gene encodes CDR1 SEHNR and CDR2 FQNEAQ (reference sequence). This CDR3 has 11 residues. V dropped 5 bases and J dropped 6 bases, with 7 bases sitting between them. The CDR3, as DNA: TGTGCCAGCAGCACCGCAGCTGAAGCTTTCTTT. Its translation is CASSTAAEAFF.

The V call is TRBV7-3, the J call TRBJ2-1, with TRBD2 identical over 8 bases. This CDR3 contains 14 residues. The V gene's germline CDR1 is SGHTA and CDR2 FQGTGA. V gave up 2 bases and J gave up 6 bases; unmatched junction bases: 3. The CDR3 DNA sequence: TGTGCCAGCAGCTTACGGGGGGGGCCCAATGAGCAGTTCTTC. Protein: CASSLRGGPNEQFF.

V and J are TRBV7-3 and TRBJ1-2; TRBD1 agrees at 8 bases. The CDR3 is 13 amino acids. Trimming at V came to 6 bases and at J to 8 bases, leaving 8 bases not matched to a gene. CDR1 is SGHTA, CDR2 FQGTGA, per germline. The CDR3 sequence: CASRAGQEYGYTF. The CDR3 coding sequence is TGTGCCAGCAGGGCGGGACAGGAATACGGCTACACCTTC.

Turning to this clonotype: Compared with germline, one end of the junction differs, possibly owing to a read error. In DNA, the CDR3 is TGTACCAGTGCCGGGACAGCCACAGATACGCAGTATTTT. Translating gives CTSAGTATDTQYF. J is TRBJ2-3 and V is TRBV19, with 7 positions matching TRBD1. Germline V gene lookup returns CDR1 LNHDA and CDR2 SQIVND (reference sequence). The CDR3 covers 13 residues.

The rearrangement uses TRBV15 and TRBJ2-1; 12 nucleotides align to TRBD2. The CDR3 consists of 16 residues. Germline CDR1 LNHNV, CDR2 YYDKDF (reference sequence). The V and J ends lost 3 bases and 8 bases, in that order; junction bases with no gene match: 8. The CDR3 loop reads CATSSFPSGGGDEQFF. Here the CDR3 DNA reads TGTGCCACCAGCAGCTTCCCTAGCGGGGGGGGGGATGAGCAGTTCTTC.

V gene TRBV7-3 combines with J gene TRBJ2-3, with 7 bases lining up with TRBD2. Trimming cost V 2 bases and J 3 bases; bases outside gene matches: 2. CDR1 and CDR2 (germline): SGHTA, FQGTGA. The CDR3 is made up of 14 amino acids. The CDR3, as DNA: TGTGCCAGCAGCTTAGCGGGGGTAACAGATACGCAGTATTTT. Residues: CASSLAGVTDTQYF.

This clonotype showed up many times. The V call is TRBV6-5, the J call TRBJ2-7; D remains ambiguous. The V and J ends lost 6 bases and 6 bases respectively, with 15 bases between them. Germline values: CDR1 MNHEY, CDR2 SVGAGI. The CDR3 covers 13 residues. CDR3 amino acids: CASRIGRLTEQYF. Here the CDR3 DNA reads TGTGCCAGCAGAATAGGCAGGCTAACCGAGCAGTACTTC.

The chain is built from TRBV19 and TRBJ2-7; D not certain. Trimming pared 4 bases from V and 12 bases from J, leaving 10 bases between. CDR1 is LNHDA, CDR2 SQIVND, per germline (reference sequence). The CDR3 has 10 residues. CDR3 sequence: CASSTPRLYF. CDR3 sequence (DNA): TGTGCCAGTAGTACGCCCCGCTTGTACTTC.

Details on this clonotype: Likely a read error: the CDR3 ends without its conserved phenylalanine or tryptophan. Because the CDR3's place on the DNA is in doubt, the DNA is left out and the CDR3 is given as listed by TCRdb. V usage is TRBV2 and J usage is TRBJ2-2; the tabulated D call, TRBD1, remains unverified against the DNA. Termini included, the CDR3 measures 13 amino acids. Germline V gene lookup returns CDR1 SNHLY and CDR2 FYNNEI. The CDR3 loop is CAIPGQGHRGAVV.

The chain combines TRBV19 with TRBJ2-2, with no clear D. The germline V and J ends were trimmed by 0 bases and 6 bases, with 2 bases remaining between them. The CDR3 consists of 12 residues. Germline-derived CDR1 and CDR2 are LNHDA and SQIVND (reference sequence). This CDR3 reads CASSIDPGELFF. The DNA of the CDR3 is TGTGCCAGTAGTATAGATCCCGGGGAGCTGTTTTTT.

CDR3 protein: CASSYSGGGNSYEQYF. CDR3 DNA: TGTGCCAGCAGTTACTCGGGAGGGGGCAACTCCTACGAGCAGTACTTC. The chain employs TRBV6-2 or TRBV6-3 and TRBJ2-7; D might be TRBD1 or TRBD2, each matching 7 bases. The CDR3 has 16 residues. Per the germline V gene, CDR1 is MNHEY and CDR2 is SVGEGT. With 0 bases removed from V and 0 bases from J, the gap between germline ends came to 12 bases.

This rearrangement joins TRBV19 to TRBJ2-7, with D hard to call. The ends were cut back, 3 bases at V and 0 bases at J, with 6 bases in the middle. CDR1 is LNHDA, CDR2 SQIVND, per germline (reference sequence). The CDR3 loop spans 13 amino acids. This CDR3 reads CASSIWDSYEQYF. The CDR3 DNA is TGTGCCAGTAGTATCTGGGACTCCTACGAGCAGTACTTC.

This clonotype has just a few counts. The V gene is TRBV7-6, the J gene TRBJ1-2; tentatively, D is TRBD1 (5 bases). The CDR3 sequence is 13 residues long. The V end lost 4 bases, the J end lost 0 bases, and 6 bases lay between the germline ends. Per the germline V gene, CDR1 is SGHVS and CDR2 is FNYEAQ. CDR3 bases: TGTGCCAGCAGCTCGACAGCTAACTATGGCTACACCTTC. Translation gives CASSSTANYGYTF.

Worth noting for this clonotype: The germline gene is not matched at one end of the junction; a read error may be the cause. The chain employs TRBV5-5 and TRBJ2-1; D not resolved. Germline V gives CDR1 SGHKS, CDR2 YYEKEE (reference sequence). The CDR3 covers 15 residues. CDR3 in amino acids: CASSQDRAGYNEQFF. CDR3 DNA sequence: TGCGCCAGCAGCCAAGATCGGGCAGGATACAATGAGCAGTTCTTC.

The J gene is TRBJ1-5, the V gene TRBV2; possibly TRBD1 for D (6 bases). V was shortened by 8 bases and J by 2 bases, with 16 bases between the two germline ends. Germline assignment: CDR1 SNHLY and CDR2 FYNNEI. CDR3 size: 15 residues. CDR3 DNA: TGTGCCAGCCTTGGGGGGGCGGGTGGCAATCAGCCCCAGCATTTT. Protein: CASLGGAGGNQPQHF. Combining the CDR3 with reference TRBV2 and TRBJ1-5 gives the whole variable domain EPEVTQTPSHQVTQMGQEVILRCVPISNHLYFYWYRQILGQKVEFLVSFYNNEISEKSEIFDDQFSVERPDGSNFTLKIRSTKLEDSAMYFCASLGGAGGNQPQHFGDGTRLSIL.

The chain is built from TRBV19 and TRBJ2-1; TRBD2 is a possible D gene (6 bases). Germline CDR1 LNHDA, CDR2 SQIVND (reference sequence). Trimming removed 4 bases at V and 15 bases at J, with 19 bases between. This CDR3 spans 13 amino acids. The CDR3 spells CASSKGRGIGTFF. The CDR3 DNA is TGTGCCAGTAGTAAGGGACGGGGGATCGGTACGTTCTTC.

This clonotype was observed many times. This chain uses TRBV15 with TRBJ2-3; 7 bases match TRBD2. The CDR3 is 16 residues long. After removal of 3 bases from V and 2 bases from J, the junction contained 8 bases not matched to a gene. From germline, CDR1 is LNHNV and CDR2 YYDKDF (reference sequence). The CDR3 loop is CATSRPRDYSTDTQYF. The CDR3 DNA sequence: TGTGCCACCAGCAGGCCCCGGGACTATTCCACAGATACGCAGTATTTT.